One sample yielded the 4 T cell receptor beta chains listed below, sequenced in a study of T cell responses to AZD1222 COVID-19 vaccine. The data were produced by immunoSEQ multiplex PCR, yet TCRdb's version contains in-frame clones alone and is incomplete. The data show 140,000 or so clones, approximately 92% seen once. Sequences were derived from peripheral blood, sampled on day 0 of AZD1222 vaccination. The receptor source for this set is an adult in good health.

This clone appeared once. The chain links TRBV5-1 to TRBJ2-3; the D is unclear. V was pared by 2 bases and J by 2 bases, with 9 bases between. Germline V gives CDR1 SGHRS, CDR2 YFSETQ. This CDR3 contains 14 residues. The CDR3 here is CASSFWKVTDTQYF. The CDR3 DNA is TGCGCCAGCAGCTTTTGGAAGGTCACAGATACGCAGTATTTT.

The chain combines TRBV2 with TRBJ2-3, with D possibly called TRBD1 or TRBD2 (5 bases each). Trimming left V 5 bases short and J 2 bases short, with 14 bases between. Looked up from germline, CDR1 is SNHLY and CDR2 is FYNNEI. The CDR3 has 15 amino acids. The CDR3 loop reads CASSPGTGNTDTQYF. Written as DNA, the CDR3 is TGTGCCAGCAGTCCCGGGACGGGAAACACAGATACGCAGTATTTT. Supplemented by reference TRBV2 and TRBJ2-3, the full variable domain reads EPEVTQTPSHQVTQMGQEVILRCVPISNHLYFYWYRQILGQKVEFLVSFYNNEISEKSEIFDDQFSVERPDGSNFTLKIRSTKLEDSAMYFCASSPGTGNTDTQYFGPGTRLTVL.

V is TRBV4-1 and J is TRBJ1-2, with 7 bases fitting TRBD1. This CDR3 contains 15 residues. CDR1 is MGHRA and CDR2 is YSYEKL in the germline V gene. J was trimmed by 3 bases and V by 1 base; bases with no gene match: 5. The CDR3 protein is CASSQAGGMDYGYTF. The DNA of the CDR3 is TGCGCCAGCAGCCAAGCAGGGGGTATGGACTATGGCTACACCTTC.

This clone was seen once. Here the CDR3 reads CASSLEGLGTEAFF. The CDR3 DNA reads TGTGCCAGCAGCTTAGAAGGGCTTGGGACTGAAGCTTTCTTT. V and J are TRBV7-9 and TRBJ1-1; D is ambiguous. Germline V lookup: CDR1 SEHNR, CDR2 FQNEAQ (reference sequence). V was pared by 1 base and J by 5 bases, with 11 bases between. This CDR3 region has 14 residues.